This T cell receptor beta chain originates from a study of cytomegalovirus exposure and HLA in healthy donors. Study conclusions and caveats: A later analysis showed TCR association rates differing by HLA locus, peaking at DRB1 and lowest at HLA-C. No immune exposure information besides CMV serostatus was available.

This clone has just a few counts. Its antigen is unidentified. PCR amplification relied on 60 Vbeta primers (plus 13 Jbeta primers). Produced via immunoSEQ multiplex PCR; TCRdb's table is partial and in-frame only. The sample consists of 150,000 or so clones, more than 60% of them appearing once. CDR1 MNHEY and CDR2 SVGAGI come from the germline V gene. The CDR3 has 15 residues. Trimming left V 0 bases short and J 5 bases short, with 11 bases between. The source material was PBMCs. The J gene is TRBJ2-1, the V gene TRBV6-5, with D uncertain. The TCR comes from a man aged 30 to 45 in good health and CMV-seropositive. CDR3 sequence reads: CASSYSRPTNNEQFF. The DNA for the CDR3 is TGTGCCAGCAGTTACTCGAGGCCAACCAACAATGAGCAGTTCTTC.